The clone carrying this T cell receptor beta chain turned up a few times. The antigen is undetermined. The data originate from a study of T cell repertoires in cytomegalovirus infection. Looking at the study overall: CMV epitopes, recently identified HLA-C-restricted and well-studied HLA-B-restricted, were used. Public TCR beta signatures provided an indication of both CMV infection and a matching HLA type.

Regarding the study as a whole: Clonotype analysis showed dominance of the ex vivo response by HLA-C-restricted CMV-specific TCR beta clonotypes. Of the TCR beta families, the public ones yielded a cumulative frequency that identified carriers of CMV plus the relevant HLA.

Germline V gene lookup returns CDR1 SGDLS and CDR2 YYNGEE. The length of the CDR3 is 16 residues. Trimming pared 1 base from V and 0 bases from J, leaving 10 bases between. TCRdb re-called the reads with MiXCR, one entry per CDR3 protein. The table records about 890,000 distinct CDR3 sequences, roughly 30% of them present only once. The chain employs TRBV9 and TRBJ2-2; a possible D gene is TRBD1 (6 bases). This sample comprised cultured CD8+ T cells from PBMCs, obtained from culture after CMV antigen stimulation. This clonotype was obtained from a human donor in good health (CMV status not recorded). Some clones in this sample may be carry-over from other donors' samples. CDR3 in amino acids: CASSVSRQANTGELFF. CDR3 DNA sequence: TGTGCCAGCAGCGTAAGTAGACAGGCGAACACCGGGGAGCTGTTTTTT.